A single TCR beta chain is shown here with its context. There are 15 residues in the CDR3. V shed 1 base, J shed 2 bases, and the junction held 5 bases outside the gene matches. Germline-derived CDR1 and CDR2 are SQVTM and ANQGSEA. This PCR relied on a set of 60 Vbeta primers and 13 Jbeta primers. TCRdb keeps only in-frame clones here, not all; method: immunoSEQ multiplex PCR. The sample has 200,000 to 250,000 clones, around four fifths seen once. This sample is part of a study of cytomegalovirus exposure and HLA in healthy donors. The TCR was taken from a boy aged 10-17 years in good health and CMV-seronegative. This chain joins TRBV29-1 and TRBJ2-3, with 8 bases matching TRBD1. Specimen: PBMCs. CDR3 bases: TGCAGCGTTGAAGTGGAGACAGGGGCCACAGATACGCAGTATTTT. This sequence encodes CSVEVETGATDTQYF.